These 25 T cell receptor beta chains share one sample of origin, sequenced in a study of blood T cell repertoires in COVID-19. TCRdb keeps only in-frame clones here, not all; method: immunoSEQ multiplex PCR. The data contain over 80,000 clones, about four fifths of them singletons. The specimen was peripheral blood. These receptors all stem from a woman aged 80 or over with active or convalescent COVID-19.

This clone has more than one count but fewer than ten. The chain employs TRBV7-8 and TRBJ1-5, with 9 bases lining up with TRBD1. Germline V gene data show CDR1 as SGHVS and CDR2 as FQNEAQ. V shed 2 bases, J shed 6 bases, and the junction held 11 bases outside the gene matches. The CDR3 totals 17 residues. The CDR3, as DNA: TGTGCCAGCAGCTTATCTCAGTCGGGGACAGGGAGTCAGCCCCAGCATTTT. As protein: CASSLSQSGTGSQPQHF.

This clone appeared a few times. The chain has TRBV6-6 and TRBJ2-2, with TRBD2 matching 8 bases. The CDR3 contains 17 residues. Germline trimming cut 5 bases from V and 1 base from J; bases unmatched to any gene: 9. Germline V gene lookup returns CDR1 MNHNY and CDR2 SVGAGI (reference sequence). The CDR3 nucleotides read TGTGCCAGCAGTCACCACCCTAGCGGGCGGAACACCGGGGAGCTGTTTTTT. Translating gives CASSHHPSGRNTGELFF.

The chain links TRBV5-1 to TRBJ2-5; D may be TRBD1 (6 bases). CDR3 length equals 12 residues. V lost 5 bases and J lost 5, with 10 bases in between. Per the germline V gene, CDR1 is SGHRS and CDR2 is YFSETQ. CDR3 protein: CASRRTAETQYF. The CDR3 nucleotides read TGCGCCAGCAGAAGGACAGCGGAGACCCAGTACTTC.

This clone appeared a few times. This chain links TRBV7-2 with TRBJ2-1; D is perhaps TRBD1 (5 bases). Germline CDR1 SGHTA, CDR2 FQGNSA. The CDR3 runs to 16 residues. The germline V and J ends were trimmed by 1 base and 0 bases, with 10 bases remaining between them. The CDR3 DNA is TGTGCCAGCAGCTTAGAGGGGCGTAGCTCCTACAATGAGCAGTTCTTC. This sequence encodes CASSLEGRSSYNEQFF.

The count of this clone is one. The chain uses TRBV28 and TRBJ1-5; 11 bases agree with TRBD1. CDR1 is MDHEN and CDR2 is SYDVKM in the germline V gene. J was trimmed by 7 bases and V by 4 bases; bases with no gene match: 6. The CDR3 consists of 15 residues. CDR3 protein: CASSWGQGVLQPQHF. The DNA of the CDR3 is TGTGCCAGCAGTTGGGGACAGGGGGTATTACAGCCCCAGCATTTT. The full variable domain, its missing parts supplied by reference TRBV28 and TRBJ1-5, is DVKVTQSSRYLVKRTGEKVFLECVQDMDHENMFWYRQDPGLGLRLIYFSYDVKMKEKGDIPEGYSVSREKKERFSLILESASTNQTSMYLCASSWGQGVLQPQHFGDGTRLSIL.

The CDR3 DNA reads as TGTGCCAGCAGCGAAACATCCTATGGCTACACCTTC. Translation: CASSETSYGYTF. The J gene is TRBJ1-2, the V gene TRBV5-4; no clear D gene. CDR1 is SGHNT and CDR2 is YYREEE in the germline V gene (reference sequence). V gave up 4 bases and J gave up 4 bases, with 8 bases separating them. The CDR3 covers 12 residues.

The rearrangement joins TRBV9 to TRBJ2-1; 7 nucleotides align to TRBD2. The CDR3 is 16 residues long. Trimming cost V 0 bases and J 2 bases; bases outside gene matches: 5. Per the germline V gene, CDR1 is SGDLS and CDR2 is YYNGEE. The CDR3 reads CASSVGGGRTYNEQFF. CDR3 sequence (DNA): TGTGCCAGCAGCGTAGGTGGCGGGAGAACCTACAATGAGCAGTTCTTC.

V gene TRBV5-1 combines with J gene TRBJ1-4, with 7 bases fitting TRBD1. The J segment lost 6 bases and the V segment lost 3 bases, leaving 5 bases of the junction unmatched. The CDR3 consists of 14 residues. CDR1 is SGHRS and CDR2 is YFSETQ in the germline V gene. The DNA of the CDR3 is TGCGCCAGCAGCTCGGACAGGTCCTATGAAAAACTGTTTTTT. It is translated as CASSSDRSYEKLFF.

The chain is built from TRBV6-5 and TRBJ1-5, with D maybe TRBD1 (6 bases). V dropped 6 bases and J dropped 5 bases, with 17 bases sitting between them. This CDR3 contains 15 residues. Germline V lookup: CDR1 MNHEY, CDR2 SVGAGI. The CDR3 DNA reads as TGTGCCAGCAGGAAAAACCGGGACAAAGATCAGCCCCAGCATTTT. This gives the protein CASRKNRDKDQPQHF.

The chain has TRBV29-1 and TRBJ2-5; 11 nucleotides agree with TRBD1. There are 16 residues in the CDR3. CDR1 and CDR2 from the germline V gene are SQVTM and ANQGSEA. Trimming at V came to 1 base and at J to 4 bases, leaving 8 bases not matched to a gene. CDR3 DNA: TGCAGCGTTGAAGCCGGGACAGGGGGGATTGGAGAGACCCAGTACTTC. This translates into CSVEAGTGGIGETQYF.

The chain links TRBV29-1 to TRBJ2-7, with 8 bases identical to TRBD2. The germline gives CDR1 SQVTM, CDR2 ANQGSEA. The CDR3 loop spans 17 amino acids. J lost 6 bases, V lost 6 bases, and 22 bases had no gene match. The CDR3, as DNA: TGCAGCGTACCGGAGGGGCGGGAGGCCCTTATTTTGAGCGAGCAGTACTTC. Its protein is CSVPEGREALILSEQYF.

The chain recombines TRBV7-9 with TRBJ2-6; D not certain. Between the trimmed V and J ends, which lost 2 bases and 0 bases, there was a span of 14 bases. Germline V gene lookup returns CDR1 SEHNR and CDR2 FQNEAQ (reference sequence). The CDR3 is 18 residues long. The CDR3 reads CASSLNGLVLSGANVLTF. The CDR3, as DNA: TGTGCCAGCAGCTTAAACGGTTTAGTGCTCTCTGGGGCCAACGTCCTGACTTTC.

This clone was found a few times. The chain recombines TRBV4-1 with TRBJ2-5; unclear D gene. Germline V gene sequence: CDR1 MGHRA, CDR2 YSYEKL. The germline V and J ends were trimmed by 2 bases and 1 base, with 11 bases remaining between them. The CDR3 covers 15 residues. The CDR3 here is CASSQNDKIQETQYF. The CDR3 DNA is TGCGCCAGCAGCCAAAATGACAAAATCCAAGAGACCCAGTACTTC.

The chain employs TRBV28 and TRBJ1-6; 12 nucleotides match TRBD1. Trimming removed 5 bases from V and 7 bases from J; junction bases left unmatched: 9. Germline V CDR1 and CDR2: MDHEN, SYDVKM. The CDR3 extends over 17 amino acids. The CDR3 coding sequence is TGTGCCAGCAGTCTCCCGGGACAGGGGGCGAAGAATTCACCCCTCCACTTT. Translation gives CASSLPGQGAKNSPLHF.

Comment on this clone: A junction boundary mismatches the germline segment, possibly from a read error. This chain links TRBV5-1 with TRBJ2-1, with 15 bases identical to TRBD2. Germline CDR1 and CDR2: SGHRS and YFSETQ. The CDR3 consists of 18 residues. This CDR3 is CASSLGLAGGGSTDEQFF. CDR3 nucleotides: TGCGCCAGCAGTTTGGGACTAGCGGGAGGAGGTTCGACGGATGAGCAGTTCTTC. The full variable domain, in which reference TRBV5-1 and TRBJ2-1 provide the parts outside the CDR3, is KAGVTQTPRYLIKTRGQQVTLSCSPISGHRSVSWYQQTPGQGLQFLFEYFSETQRNKGNFPGRFSGRQFSNSRSEMNVSTLELGDSALYLCASSLGLAGGGSTDEQFFGPGTRLTVL.

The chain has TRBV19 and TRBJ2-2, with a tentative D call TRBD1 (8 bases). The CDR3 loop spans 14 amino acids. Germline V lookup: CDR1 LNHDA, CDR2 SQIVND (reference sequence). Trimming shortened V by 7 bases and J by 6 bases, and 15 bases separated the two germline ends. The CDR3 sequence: CASTTQGGAGELFF. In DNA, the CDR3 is TGTGCCAGTACGACACAGGGGGGGGCCGGGGAGCTGTTTTTT.

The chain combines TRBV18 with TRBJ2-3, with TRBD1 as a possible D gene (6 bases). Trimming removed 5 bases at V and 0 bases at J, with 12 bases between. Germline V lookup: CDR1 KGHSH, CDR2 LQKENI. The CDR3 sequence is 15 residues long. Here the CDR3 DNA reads TGTGCCAGCTCAGAAGTGGGGGCGAGCACAGATACGCAGTATTTT. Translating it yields CASSEVGASTDTQYF.

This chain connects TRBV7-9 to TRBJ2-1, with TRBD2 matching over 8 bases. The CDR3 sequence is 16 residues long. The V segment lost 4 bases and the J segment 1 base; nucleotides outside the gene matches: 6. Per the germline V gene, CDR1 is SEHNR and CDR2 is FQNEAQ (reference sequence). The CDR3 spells CASSSTAGVSYNEQFF. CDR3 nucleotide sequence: TGTGCCAGCAGCTCCACAGCGGGAGTATCCTACAATGAGCAGTTCTTC.

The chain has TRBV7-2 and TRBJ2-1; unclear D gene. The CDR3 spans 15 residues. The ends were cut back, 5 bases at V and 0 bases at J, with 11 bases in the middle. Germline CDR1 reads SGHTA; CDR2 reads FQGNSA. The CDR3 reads CASSVSSSSYNEQFF. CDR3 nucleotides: TGTGCCAGCAGCGTTAGCTCCAGCTCCTACAATGAGCAGTTCTTC.

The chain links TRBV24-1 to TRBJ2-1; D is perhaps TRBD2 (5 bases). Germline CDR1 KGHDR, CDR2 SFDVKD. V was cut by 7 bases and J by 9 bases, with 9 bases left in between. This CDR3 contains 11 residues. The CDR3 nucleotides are TGTGCCACCAGCCGGGGAATTGAGCAGTTCTTC. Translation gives CATSRGIEQFF.

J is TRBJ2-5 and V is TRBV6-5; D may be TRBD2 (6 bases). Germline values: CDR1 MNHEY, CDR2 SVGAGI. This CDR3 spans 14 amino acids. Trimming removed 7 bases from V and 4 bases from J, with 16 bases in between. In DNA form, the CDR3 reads TGTGCCAGCACCGACGGGGGTGGAACAGAGACCCAGTACTTC. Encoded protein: CASTDGGGTETQYF.

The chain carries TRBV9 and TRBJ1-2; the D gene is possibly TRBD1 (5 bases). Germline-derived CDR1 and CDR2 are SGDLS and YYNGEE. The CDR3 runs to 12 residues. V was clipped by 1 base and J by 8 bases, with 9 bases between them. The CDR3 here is CASSVQGEGYTF. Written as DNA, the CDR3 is TGTGCCAGCAGCGTACAGGGTGAAGGCTACACCTTC.

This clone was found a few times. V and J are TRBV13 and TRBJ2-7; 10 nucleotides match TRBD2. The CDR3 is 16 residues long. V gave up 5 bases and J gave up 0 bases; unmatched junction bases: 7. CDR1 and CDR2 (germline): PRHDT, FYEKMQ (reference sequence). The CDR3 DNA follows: TGTGCCAGCAGCATCTCATCTAGCGGGGGCTCCTACGAGCAGTACTTC. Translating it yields CASSISSSGGSYEQYF.

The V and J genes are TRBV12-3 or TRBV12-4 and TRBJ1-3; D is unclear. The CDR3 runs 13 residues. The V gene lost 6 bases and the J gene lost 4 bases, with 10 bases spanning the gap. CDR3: CASRALTGNTIYF. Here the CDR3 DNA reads TGTGCCAGCAGGGCCTTGACAGGAAACACCATATATTTT.

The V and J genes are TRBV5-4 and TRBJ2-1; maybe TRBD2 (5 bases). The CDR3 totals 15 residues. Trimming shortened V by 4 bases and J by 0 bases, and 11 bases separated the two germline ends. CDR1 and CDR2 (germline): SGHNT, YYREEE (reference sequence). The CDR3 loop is CASSAEASSYNEQFF. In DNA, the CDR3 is TGTGCCAGCAGCGCGGAGGCGAGCTCCTACAATGAGCAGTTCTTC.